This TCR beta chain is from a study of cytomegalovirus exposure and HLA in healthy donors. Whole-study results and caveats: Donors were assumed by presence/absence analyses to have roughly uniform sequencing depth. TCR beta chains associated with HLA were, in a later analysis, more clonally expanded than equally common others. An Asian-associated ancestry cluster reportedly showed fewer N-insertions than the approximately 670-donor mean in a later analysis.

About this clone itself: Its target is unknown.

60 Vbeta and 13 Jbeta primers were used in PCR. Data came from immunoSEQ multiplex PCR; TCRdb stores just in-frame clones and leaves some out. Of roughly 160,000 clones in the sample, just under 80% are singletons; the top ten hold about 3.4%. The origin of this receptor is a woman in her fifties or sixties in good health and CMV-seropositive. The sample taken for sequencing was PBMCs.

Here the CDR3 DNA reads TGCGCCAGCAGCCAAGATAACTGGGGCGATGGCTACACCTTC. Translating gives CASSQDNWGDGYTF. The V gene is TRBV4-3, the J gene TRBJ1-2, with D perhaps TRBD1 (5 bases). The CDR3 contains 14 residues. V lost 0 bases, J lost 6 bases, and 11 bases lay in between. Germline V gene data show CDR1 as LGHNA and CDR2 as YSLEER.